This T cell receptor (beta chain) appears in the sequencing data of a study of blood T cell repertoires in COVID-19. Study-wide context: Both acute and convalescent COVID-19 samples were obtained from the United States, Italy and Spain. PBMCs, B-cell-depleted T cells, or T cells provided the cDNA or gDNA that made up the material.

Methods used by the authors: Counts of nucleated cells, estimated from reference gene primer amplification, were obtained. Assay: immunoSEQ multiplex PCR; the TCRdb copy retains only in-frame clones and omits some. That table is the source of V, J and clone size, and D and trimming were worked out from the DNA. The data show around 260,000 clones, roughly 90% seen once. This clonotype originated in a man aged 25 to 45 with active or convalescent COVID-19. The sample taken for sequencing was peripheral blood.

The CDR3 DNA reads as TGCAGCGTTGAGGACAGGACGGGGTGGGGCTACACCTTC. Translated, it gives CSVEDRTGWGYTF. This chain links TRBV29-1 with TRBJ1-2; 7 bases are a match to TRBD1. This CDR3 spans 13 amino acids. J lost 8 bases, V lost 3 bases, and 9 bases had no gene match. The germline gives CDR1 SQVTM, CDR2 ANQGSEA.